A selection of T cell receptor beta chains follows, all from one sample in a study of cytomegalovirus exposure and HLA in healthy donors. The method was immunoSEQ multiplex PCR; TCRdb's version includes in-frame clones alone and lacks a portion of them. The table shows 150,000 to 200,000 clones, with 85% occurring only once. Input material: PBMCs. These TCRs come from a boy aged 2 to 9 in good health and CMV-seronegative. Both conserved end residues are part of each CDR3. Each record gives: J gene, D gene, V gene, CDR3 protein. The D gene is left open where the match is weak.

j_call: TRBJ2-2; d_call: -; v_call: TRBV6-5; cdr3_aa: CASSLRPSGTGELFF
j_call: TRBJ1-1; d_call: TRBD1; v_call: TRBV4-1; cdr3_aa: CASSQGQGTYMNTGAFF
j_call: TRBJ1-4; d_call: TRBD1; v_call: TRBV4-1; cdr3_aa: CASSQGRDRVSNEKLFF
j_call: TRBJ1-1; d_call: -; v_call: TRBV5-1; cdr3_aa: CASSLAGGAGTEAFF
j_call: TRBJ2-1; d_call: TRBD2; v_call: TRBV11-2; cdr3_aa: CASSWGTSGINEQFF
j_call: TRBJ2-5; d_call: -; v_call: TRBV5-4; cdr3_aa: CASSPDGGRETQYF
j_call: TRBJ2-1; d_call: -; v_call: TRBV5-1; cdr3_aa: CASSLGWNRVGNEQFF
j_call: TRBJ2-2; d_call: -; v_call: TRBV6-1; cdr3_aa: CASLKGRYTGELFF
j_call: TRBJ2-2; d_call: TRBD2; v_call: TRBV4-1; cdr3_aa: CASSQIGLAGAGTGELFF
j_call: TRBJ2-1; d_call: TRBD2; v_call: TRBV5-6; cdr3_aa: CASSLASGRVNSYNEQFF
j_call: TRBJ2-5; d_call: TRBD2; v_call: TRBV28; cdr3_aa: CASKLGLAGVKETQYF
j_call: TRBJ2-2; d_call: TRBD2; v_call: TRBV2; cdr3_aa: CASRPGLAGTGELFF
j_call: TRBJ2-5; d_call: TRBD2; v_call: TRBV5-1; cdr3_aa: CASSLVGTSGGVGETQYF
j_call: TRBJ1-5; d_call: -; v_call: TRBV19; cdr3_aa: CASSPHPRQALDQPQHF
j_call: TRBJ2-4; d_call: TRBD2; v_call: TRBV2; cdr3_aa: CASGGFKGAGEGDIQYF
j_call: TRBJ2-3; d_call: TRBD2; v_call: TRBV18; cdr3_aa: CASSPYSLAGGSSQYF
j_call: TRBJ2-5; d_call: -; v_call: TRBV5-1; cdr3_aa: CASSWSLHGSGETQYF
j_call: TRBJ2-7; d_call: TRBD1; v_call: TRBV27; cdr3_aa: CASSLALAGTGGHGEQYF
j_call: TRBJ1-6; d_call: TRBD1; v_call: TRBV28; cdr3_aa: CASSTGTDNSPLHF
j_call: TRBJ2-1; d_call: TRBD2; v_call: TRBV7-3; cdr3_aa: CASSLGTSGSSYNEQFF
j_call: TRBJ2-3; d_call: TRBD2; v_call: TRBV28; cdr3_aa: CATSRGGIRGTDTQYF
j_call: TRBJ2-7; d_call: -; v_call: TRBV20-1; cdr3_aa: CSQTGRYEQYF